This entry describes one T cell receptor beta chain. The antigen remains unidentified. CDR1 and CDR2 from the germline V gene are SNHLY and FYNNEI. The CDR3 consists of 14 residues. Trimming removed 8 bases at V and 6 bases at J, with 17 bases between. This record belongs to a study of cytomegalovirus exposure and HLA in healthy donors. Study-wide findings and caveats: Most TCR beta V segments were productive about 87% or about 30% of the time in an earlier analysis. Researchers reported that three CMV-associated chains were confirmed in vitro as CMV antigen-specific. Rare sequences made up most TCRs, while some public TCRs were found in many donors.

Vbeta (60) and Jbeta (13) primers were used in the PCR. Repertoires were generated with immunoSEQ multiplex PCR, while TCRdb's copy carries only in-frame clones and drops some. The data hold over 30,000 clones, with more than 80% observed a single time. The sequencing sample was made of PBMCs. The rearrangement uses TRBV2 and TRBJ1-5; D gene unclear. This clonotype originated in a woman aged 40 to 49 in good health and CMV-seropositive. CDR3 in amino acids: CASRLPLGSQPQHF. CDR3 nucleotides: TGTGCCAGCCGCCTGCCCTTGGGGAGTCAGCCCCAGCATTTT.